There are a few counts of the clone carrying this T cell receptor (beta chain). CDR1 and CDR2 (germline): SGHAT, FQNNGV. The CDR3 length is 17 residues. Trimming cost V 3 bases and J 5 bases; bases outside gene matches: 14. The data derive from a study of blood T cells in healthy people across ages. Primed by a sample-barcoded 5' primer and a J-beta primer mix, a second PCR proceeded for about 6 to 11 cycles. TCRdb used MiXCR to reprocess the 5' RACE reads, holding one entry per CDR3 protein. The repertoire includes approximately 400,000 distinct CDR3 sequences, 52% of them detected once, and 51% sits in the top ten.

This clonotype originated in a man aged 60 to 69 in good health. The sequencing sample was made of blood. This rearrangement joins TRBV11-2 to TRBJ2-3; 7 positions match TRBD2. CDR3 sequence: CASSLVAGTTAGDTQYF. As DNA, the CDR3 is TGTGCCAGCAGCTTGGTCGCCGGGACTACAGCTGGAGATACGCAGTATTTT.